This is a list of T cell receptor beta chains from one sample in a study of cytomegalovirus exposure and HLA in healthy donors. TCRdb keeps only in-frame clones here, not all; method: immunoSEQ multiplex PCR. The listing contains 180,000 or so clones. The specimen was PBMCs. The receptors come from a woman between 18 and 29 years old in good health and CMV-seropositive. The CDR3 runs from the conserved cysteine through the conserved F or W. D genes are given only for firm matches.

j_call | d_call | v_call | cdr3_aa | cdr3_nt
TRBJ2-7 | . | TRBV2 | CASSFRDSYEQYF | TGTGCCAGCAGTTTCCGGGACTCCTACGAGCAGTACTTC
TRBJ2-5 | TRBD1 | TRBV5-5 | CASSPRQGTQETQYF | TGTGCCAGCAGCCCAAGACAGGGGACCCAAGAGACCCAGTACTTC
TRBJ2-3 | TRBD1 | TRBV5-6 | CASSLGDSSRSDTQYF | TGTGCCAGCAGCTTGGGGGACAGTAGTAGGTCTGATACGCAGTATTTT
TRBJ2-1 | . | TRBV25-1 | CASSDPRLNEQFF | TGTGCCAGCAGTGACCCCAGACTCAATGAGCAGTTCTTC
TRBJ1-6 | TRBD1 | TRBV18 | CASSQRTGEGSPLHF | TGTGCCAGCTCACAACGGACAGGGGAGGGTTCACCCCTCCACTTT
TRBJ2-5 | . | TRBV29-1 | CSAGTQETQYF | TGCAGCGCCGGGACACAAGAGACCCAGTACTTC
TRBJ1-5 | TRBD1 | TRBV6-1 | CASSERGTGNQPQHF | TGTGCCAGCAGTGAGAGAGGGACAGGGAATCAGCCCCAGCATTTT
TRBJ1-5 | TRBD1 | TRBV30 | CATAGQQPQHF | TGTGCCACGGCGGGACAGCAGCCCCAGCATTTT
TRBJ2-7 | . | TRBV13 | CASSSSPQVEQYF | TGTGCCAGCAGCTCGTCCCCCCAGGTCGAGCAGTACTTC
TRBJ2-3 | . | TRBV21-1 | CASSKAKHTPLDTQYF | TGTGCCAGCAGCAAAGCGAAGCATACGCCCCTCGATACGCAGTATTTT
TRBJ2-1 | TRBD2 | TRBV5-1 | CASSLGLADYNEQFF | TGCGCCAGCAGCTTAGGGCTAGCGGACTACAATGAGCAGTTCTTC
TRBJ2-3 | . | TRBV11-2 | CASSLLGHRTDTQYF | TGTGCCAGCAGCTTATTGGGACACCGCACAGATACGCAGTATTTT
TRBJ1-4 | TRBD1 | TRBV5-6 | CASSTGQGSHEKLFF | TGTGCCAGCAGCACTGGACAGGGTAGTCATGAAAAACTGTTTTTT
TRBJ2-3 | . | TRBV7-9 | CASSSGLAADTQYF | TGTGCCAGCAGCTCCGGACTCGCTGCGGATACGCAGTATTTT
TRBJ1-5 | . | TRBV5-6 | CASSHTPIVGGSNQPQHF | TGTGCCAGCAGCCACACACCTATTGTCGGGGGAAGCAATCAGCCCCAGCATTTT
TRBJ1-1 | . | TRBV10-3 | CAISPQGNTEAFF | TGTGCCATCAGTCCCCAGGGGAACACTGAAGCTTTCTTT
TRBJ1-6 | TRBD1 | TRBV5-1 | CASSLQGEVSPLHF | TGCGCCAGCAGCCTTCAGGGGGAGGTTTCACCCCTCCACTTT
TRBJ1-5 | TRBD1 | TRBV7-8 | CASKGQGNQPQHF | TGTGCCAGCAAAGGACAGGGGAATCAGCCCCAGCATTTT
TRBJ1-2 | TRBD1 | TRBV7-9 | CASSSGQGAIYGYTF | TGTGCCAGCAGCTCGGGACAGGGGGCGATCTATGGCTACACCTTC
TRBJ1-4 | TRBD1 | TRBV28 | CASSPDRGRDRKTNEKLFF | TGTGCCAGCAGTCCTGACAGGGGTCGAGACAGGAAGACTAATGAAAAACTGTTTTTT
TRBJ2-1 | . | TRBV11-3 | CASSLELYNEQFF | TGTGCCAGCAGCTTAGAACTATACAATGAGCAGTTCTTC
TRBJ2-7 | TRBD1 | TRBV5-1 | CASSTSPGQGYEQYF | TGCGCCAGCAGCACGTCCCCCGGACAGGGCTACGAGCAGTACTTC
TRBJ2-5 | TRBD1 | TRBV6-5 | CASSAGTGRRETQYF | TGTGCCAGCAGCGCAGGGACAGGGCGAAGAGAGACCCAGTACTTC
TRBJ2-6 | TRBD1 | TRBV6-1 | CASILQGAGANVLTF | TGTGCCAGCATCCTACAGGGGGCTGGGGCCAACGTCCTGACTTTC
TRBJ2-1 | TRBD2 | TRBV30 | CAWTIAGSYNEQFF | TGTGCCTGGACAATAGCGGGATCCTACAATGAGCAGTTCTTC
TRBJ2-1 | TRBD2 | TRBV7-9 | CASSESGGDYNEQFF | TGTGCCAGCAGCGAGAGCGGGGGCGACTACAATGAGCAGTTCTTC
TRBJ1-2 | TRBD1 | TRBV2 | CASSFAGGVYNYGYTF | TGTGCCAGCAGTTTTGCAGGGGGCGTTTATAACTATGGCTACACCTTC
TRBJ2-3 | . | TRBV5-4 | CASSFPQGSTDTQYF | TGTGCCAGCAGCTTCCCACAGGGATCCACAGATACGCAGTATTTT
TRBJ2-3 | . | TRBV7-2 | CASSSTAVRTDTQYF | TGTGCCAGCAGCTCGACAGCAGTCCGCACAGATACGCAGTATTTT
TRBJ2-7 | TRBD2 | TRBV6-5 | CASSYSGGGDPYEQYF | TGTGCCAGCAGTTACTCGGGGGGGGGAGATCCCTACGAGCAGTACTTC
TRBJ2-5 | TRBD2 | TRBV2 | CASSDLSGGFEETQYF | TGTGCCAGCAGTGATCTTAGCGGGGGGTTCGAGGAGACCCAGTACTTC
TRBJ2-2 | TRBD2 | TRBV5-8 | CASSWGGRKTGELFF | TGTGCCAGCAGCTGGGGGGGAAGGAAGACCGGGGAGCTGTTTTTT
TRBJ2-7 | TRBD2 | TRBV27 | CASRRLAGAYEQYF | TGTGCCAGCAGAAGACTAGCGGGAGCTTACGAGCAGTACTTC
TRBJ2-3 | . | TRBV4-3 | CASSQLSSVPENTQYF | TGCGCCAGCAGCCAACTTTCGTCGGTGCCCGAAAATACGCAGTATTTT
TRBJ1-5 | TRBD1 | TRBV10-3 | CAISDILGQGVCPQHF | TGTGCCATCAGTGACATCCTGGGACAGGGGGTTTGTCCCCAGCATTTT
TRBJ1-1 | TRBD1 | TRBV5-4 | CASSSTGGTEAFF | TGTGCCAGCAGTTCTACAGGGGGCACTGAAGCTTTCTTT
TRBJ1-1 | . | TRBV5-1 | CASSFDGSTEAFF | TGCGCCAGCAGCTTTGATGGGAGCACTGAAGCTTTCTTT
TRBJ1-1 | . | TRBV12-5 | CASGLGLLNTEAFF | TGTGCTAGTGGTTTGGGACTACTGAACACTGAAGCTTTCTTT
TRBJ2-3 | TRBD1 | TRBV18 | CASSPLRTGGSVTDTQYF | TGTGCCAGCTCACCACTAAGGACAGGGGGTAGTGTGACAGATACGCAGTATTTT
TRBJ2-4 | . | TRBV4-2 | CASSQETKTRAQYF | TGTGCCAGCAGCCAAGAAACCAAAACTAGGGCCCAGTACTTC
TRBJ1-2 | . | TRBV7-6 | CASSSVVVYGYTF | TGTGCCAGCAGCTCAGTGGTGGTCTATGGCTACACCTTC
TRBJ1-5 | . | TRBV2 | CASSEDWAPQHF | TGTGCCAGCAGTGAAGACTGGGCGCCCCAGCATTTT
TRBJ2-2 | . | TRBV19 | CASSGLRQVGELFF | TGTGCCAGTAGTGGCCTTAGACAAGTCGGGGAGCTGTTTTTT
TRBJ1-1 | . | TRBV12-2 | CASRRDSMNTEAFF | TGTGCAAGTCGCCGGGACAGCATGAACACTGAAGCTTTCTTT
TRBJ2-2 | TRBD1 | TRBV7-9 | CASSRGDRVHGELFF | TGTGCCAGCAGCCGGGGGGACAGGGTTCACGGGGAGCTGTTTTTT
TRBJ2-7 | . | TRBV5-6 | CASSLRQGSSYEQYF | TGTGCCAGCAGCTTGAGGCAGGGGAGCTCCTACGAGCAGTACTTC
TRBJ1-6 | . | TRBV21-1 | CASSKVGDKYNSPLHF | TGTGCCAGCAGCAAAGTTGGTGACAAGTATAATTCACCCCTCCACTTT
TRBJ2-1 | TRBD1 | TRBV29-1 | CSVEHRGRFYEQFF | TGCAGCGTTGAACACAGGGGGAGATTTTATGAGCAGTTCTTC
TRBJ2-5 | . | TRBV2 | CASSEVEVTQYF | TGTGCCAGCAGTGAAGTCGAGGTGACCCAGTACTTC
TRBJ1-2 | TRBD1 | TRBV9 | CASKGFGTGGNYGYTF | TGTGCCAGCAAAGGATTCGGGACAGGGGGCAACTATGGCTACACCTTC
TRBJ2-3 | TRBD2 | TRBV7-2 | CASSLIAGGPHTDTQYF | TGTGCCAGCAGCTTAATAGCGGGAGGGCCTCACACAGATACGCAGTATTTT
TRBJ2-5 | TRBD1 | TRBV12-5 | CASGTDRAQETQYF | TGTGCTAGTGGTACGGACAGGGCACAAGAGACCCAGTACTTC
TRBJ2-7 | . | TRBV6-1 | CASLATSSYEQYF | TGTGCCAGCTTAGCCACCAGCTCCTACGAGCAGTACTTC
TRBJ1-1 | . | TRBV7-2 | CASSLEGWTEAFF | TGTGCCAGCAGCTTAGAGGGGTGGACTGAAGCTTTCTTT
TRBJ2-5 | . | TRBV30 | CAWSVMSGSEETQYF | TGTGCCTGGAGTGTAATGTCCGGGAGCGAAGAGACCCAGTACTTC
TRBJ2-7 | . | TRBV30 | CAWSGLEGQYF | TGTGCCTGGAGCGGGTTGGAGGGGCAGTACTTC
TRBJ2-5 | TRBD1 | TRBV6-1 | CASSSDREETQYF | TGTGCCAGCAGTAGCGACAGGGAAGAGACCCAGTACTTC
TRBJ2-7 | . | TRBV5-1 | CASSLDTYEQYF | TGCGCCAGCAGCTTGGACACGTACGAGCAGTACTTC
TRBJ2-3 | TRBD2 | TRBV28 | CASSLPQGLAGGGGTQYF | TGTGCCAGCAGTTTGCCCCAGGGACTAGCGGGAGGTGGCGGTACGCAGTATTTT